Following are 8 T cell receptor beta chains from one sample sequenced in a study of cytomegalovirus exposure and HLA in healthy donors. PCR primers comprised 60 Vbeta and 13 Jbeta primers. The data were produced by immunoSEQ multiplex PCR, yet TCRdb's version contains in-frame clones alone and is incomplete. The sample lists approximately 170,000 clones; 77% were seen once. Material: PBMCs. These TCRs come from a woman aged 40 to 50 in good health and CMV-seropositive.

The gene calls are TRBV6-5 and TRBJ2-2; perhaps TRBD2 as D (5 bases). CDR1 is MNHEY, CDR2 SVGAGI, per germline. This CDR3 comprises 13 residues. V lost 11 bases to trimming and J lost 0 bases, with 10 bases between them. The CDR3 reads CAGRDANTGELFF. The CDR3 DNA is TGTGCCGGGAGAGACGCGAACACCGGGGAGCTGTTTTTT.

The chain's CDR3 is CASSLALAGGAYNEQFF. In nucleotides, the CDR3 is TGTGCCAGCAGCTTAGCTCTAGCGGGGGGGGCCTACAATGAGCAGTTCTTC. This chain joins TRBV7-2 and TRBJ2-1; 12 bases agree with TRBD2. The CDR3 has 17 amino acids. Germline CDR1 SGHTA, CDR2 FQGNSA. Losses at the gene ends were 0 bases for V and 2 bases for J; bases not matched to a gene: 2.

V is TRBV6-7 and J is TRBJ2-5; TRBD2 agrees at 7 bases. TRBV6-7 counts as an open reading frame of uncertain function. V trimming: 10 bases; J trimming: 5 bases; junction bases outside the gene matches: 13. CDR3 size: 14 residues. In DNA, the CDR3 is TGTGCCACCCCGCAGGGAGGGCAACGTGAGACCCAGTACTTC. Its protein product is CATPQGGQRETQYF.

The V gene is TRBV7-2, the J gene TRBJ2-7; D not resolved. The CDR3 runs to 11 residues. With 1 base removed from V and 5 bases from J, the gap between germline ends came to 3 bases. CDR1 SGHTA and CDR2 FQGNSA come from the germline V gene. CDR3 loop: CASSLVDEQYF. CDR3 sequence (DNA): TGTGCCAGCAGCTTAGTCGACGAGCAGTACTTC.

This chain links TRBV27 with TRBJ1-2; 9 nucleotides line up with TRBD1. Trimming took 2 bases from V and 4 from J; bases not matched to a gene: 8. The V gene's germline CDR1 is MNHEY and CDR2 SMNVEV (reference sequence). The CDR3 spans 16 residues. CDR3 DNA sequence: TGTGCCAGCAGTTTAACACAGGGGGCGAAGGTCTATGGCTACACCTTC. As protein: CASSLTQGAKVYGYTF.

The V call is TRBV28, the J call TRBJ2-5; 12 nucleotides line up with TRBD2. The DNA end is more similar to TRBJ2-7, so the J call may be wrong. The CDR3 covers 15 residues. The germline V gene has CDR1 MDHEN and CDR2 SYDVKM. CDR3 nucleotides: TGTGCCAGCAGTTCGCTAGCGGGAGGGCAACCCGAGCAGTACTTC. Protein: CASSSLAGGQPEQYF.

About this clone itself: One end of the junction varies from germline; a read error may be responsible. This chain uses TRBV18 with TRBJ2-7; the match to TRBD1 covers 8 bases. In germline, CDR1 is KGHSH, CDR2 LQKENI. CDR3 length equals 14 residues. CDR3 sequence: CASSPGTGPYEQYF. CDR3 in DNA: TGTGCCAGCTCACCGGGGACAGGTCCCTACGAGCAATACTTC.

V and J are TRBV7-6 and TRBJ2-3, with 10 bases fitting TRBD2. V gave up 2 bases and J gave up 6 bases; unmatched junction bases: 2. Germline lookup yields CDR1 SGHVS and CDR2 FNYEAQ. This CDR3 spans 14 amino acids. The DNA for the CDR3 is TGTGCCAGCAGCTTACTTAGCGGGGGGGATACGCAGTATTTT. As protein: CASSLLSGGDTQYF.